The T cell receptor beta chain under discussion was sequenced for a study of shared clonotypes between healthy human individuals. The CDR3 spans 16 residues. In germline, CDR1 is SGDLS, CDR2 YYNGEE. Germline trimming cut 2 bases from V and 3 bases from J; bases unmatched to any gene: 3. Libraries were prepared by immunoSEQ multiplex PCR; TCRdb keeps only in-frame clonotypes and omits some of them. The sample yields 2 million to 3 million clones, 90% to 95% seen once. V is TRBV9 and J is TRBJ2-2; 11 bases agree with TRBD2. The sample was naive CD4+ T cells from PBMCs. As for subset: CD45RA+ positively selected. The clonotype comes from a man younger than 35 in good health. Some clones in this sample may be carry-over from other donors' samples. CDR3 nucleotides: TGTGCCAGCAGCGTTAGCGGGAGGGGATACACCGGGGAGCTGTTTTTT. Translating gives CASSVSGRGYTGELFF.